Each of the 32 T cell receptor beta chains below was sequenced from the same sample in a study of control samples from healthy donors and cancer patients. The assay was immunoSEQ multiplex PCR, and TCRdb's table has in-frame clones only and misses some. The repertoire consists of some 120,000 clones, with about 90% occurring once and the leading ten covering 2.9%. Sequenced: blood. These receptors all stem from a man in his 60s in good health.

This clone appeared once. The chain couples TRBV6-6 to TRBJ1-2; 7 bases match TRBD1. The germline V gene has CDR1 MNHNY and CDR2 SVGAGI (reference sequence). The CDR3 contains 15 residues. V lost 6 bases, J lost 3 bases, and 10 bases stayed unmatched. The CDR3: CASSPVRQGHYGYTF. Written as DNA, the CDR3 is TGTGCCAGCAGCCCCGTTCGACAGGGACACTATGGCTACACCTTC.

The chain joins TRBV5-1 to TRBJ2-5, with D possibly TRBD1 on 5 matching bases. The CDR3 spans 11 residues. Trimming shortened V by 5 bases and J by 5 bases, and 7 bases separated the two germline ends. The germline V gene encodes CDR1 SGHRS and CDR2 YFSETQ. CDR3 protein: CASRAGETQYF. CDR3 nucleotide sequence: TGCGCCAGCAGGGCAGGGGAGACCCAGTACTTC.

The CDR3 loop is CASSLGLLNTEAFF. Here the CDR3 DNA reads TGTGCCAGCAGCTTAGGACTGCTGAACACTGAAGCTTTCTTT. This rearrangement joins TRBV7-2 to TRBJ1-1; no clear D. V was cut by 1 base and J by 0 bases, with 6 bases left in between. This CDR3 is built from 14 residues. CDR1 is SGHTA and CDR2 is FQGNSA in the germline V gene.

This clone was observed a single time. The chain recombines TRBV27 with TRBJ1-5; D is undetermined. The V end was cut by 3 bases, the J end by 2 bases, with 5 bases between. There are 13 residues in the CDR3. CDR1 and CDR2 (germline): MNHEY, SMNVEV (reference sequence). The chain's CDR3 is CASSFSRNQPQHF. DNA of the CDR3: TGTGCCAGCAGTTTTAGCCGCAATCAGCCCCAGCATTTT.

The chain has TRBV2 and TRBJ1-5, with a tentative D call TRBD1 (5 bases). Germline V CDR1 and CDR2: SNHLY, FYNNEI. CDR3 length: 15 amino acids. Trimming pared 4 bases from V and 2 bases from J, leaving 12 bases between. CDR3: CASSVQGLGNQPQHF. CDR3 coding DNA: TGTGCCAGCAGTGTCCAGGGTTTAGGCAATCAGCCCCAGCATTTT.

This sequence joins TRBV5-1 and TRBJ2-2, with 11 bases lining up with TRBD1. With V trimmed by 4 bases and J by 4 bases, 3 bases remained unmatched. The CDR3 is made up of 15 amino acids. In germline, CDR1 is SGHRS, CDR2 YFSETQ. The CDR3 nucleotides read TGCGCCAGCAGCCGCGGGACAGGGGGCACCGGGGAGCTGTTTTTT. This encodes CASSRGTGGTGELFF.

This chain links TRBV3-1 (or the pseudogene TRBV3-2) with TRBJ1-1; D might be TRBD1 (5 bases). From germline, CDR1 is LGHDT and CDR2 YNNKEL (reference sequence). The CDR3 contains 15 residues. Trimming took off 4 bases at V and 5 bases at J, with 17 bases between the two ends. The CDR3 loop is CASSPLGGVGTEAFF. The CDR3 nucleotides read TGTGCCAGCAGCCCCCTCGGGGGGGTTGGTACTGAAGCTTTCTTT.

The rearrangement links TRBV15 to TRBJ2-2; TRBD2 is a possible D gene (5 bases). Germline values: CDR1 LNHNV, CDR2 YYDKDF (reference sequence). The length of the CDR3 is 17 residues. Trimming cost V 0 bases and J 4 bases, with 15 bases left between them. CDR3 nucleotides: TGTGCCACCAGCAGAGATTTTACTACGGCGGGCACCGGGGAGCTGTTTTTT. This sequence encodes CATSRDFTTAGTGELFF.

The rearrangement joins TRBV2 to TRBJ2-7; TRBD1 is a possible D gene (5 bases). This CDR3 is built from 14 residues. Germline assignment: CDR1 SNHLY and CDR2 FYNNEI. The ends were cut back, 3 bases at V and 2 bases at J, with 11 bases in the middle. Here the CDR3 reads CASSDLQDAYEQYF. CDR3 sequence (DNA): TGTGCCAGCAGTGATCTACAGGACGCCTACGAGCAGTACTTC.

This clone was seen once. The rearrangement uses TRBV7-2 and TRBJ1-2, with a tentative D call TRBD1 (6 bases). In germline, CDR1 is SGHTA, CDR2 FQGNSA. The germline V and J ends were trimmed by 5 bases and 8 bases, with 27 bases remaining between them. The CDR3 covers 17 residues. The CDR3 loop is CASSMGGAMAGLNGYTF. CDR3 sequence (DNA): TGTGCCAGCAGCATGGGGGGGGCGATGGCGGGCCTAAACGGCTACACCTTC.

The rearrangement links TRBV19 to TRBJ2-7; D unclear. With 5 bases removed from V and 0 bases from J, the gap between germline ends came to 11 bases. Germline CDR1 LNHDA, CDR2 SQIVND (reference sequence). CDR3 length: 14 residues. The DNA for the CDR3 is TGTGCCAGTAGTCCCACGGTGAGCTCCTACGAGCAGTACTTC. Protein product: CASSPTVSSYEQYF. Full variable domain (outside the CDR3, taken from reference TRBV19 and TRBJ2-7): DGGITQSPKYLFRKEGQNVTLSCEQNLNHDAMYWYRQDPGQGLRLIYYSQIVNDFQKGDIAEGYSVSREKKESFPLTVTSAQKNPTAFYLCASSPTVSSYEQYFGPGTRLTVT.

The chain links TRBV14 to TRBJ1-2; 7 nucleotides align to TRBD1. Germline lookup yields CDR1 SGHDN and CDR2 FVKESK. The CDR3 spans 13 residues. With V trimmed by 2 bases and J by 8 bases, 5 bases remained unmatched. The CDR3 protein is CASSQLTGVGYTF. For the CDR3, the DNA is TGTGCCAGCAGCCAACTAACAGGGGTAGGCTACACCTTC. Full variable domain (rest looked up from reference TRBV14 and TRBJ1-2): EAGVTQFPSHSVIEKGQTVTLRCDPISGHDNLYWYRRVMGKEIKFLLHFVKESKQDESGMPNNRFLAERTGGTYSTLKVQPAELEDSGVYFCASSQLTGVGYTFGSGTRLTVV.

The CDR3 DNA sequence: TGTGCCAGCAGCGACAGGGGGGTCACAGATACGCAGTATTTT. Protein: CASSDRGVTDTQYF. J is TRBJ2-3 and V is TRBV11-3; the match to TRBD1 covers 9 bases. Germline V gene lookup returns CDR1 SGHNT and CDR2 YENEEA. The ends lost 5 bases at V and 2 bases at J; junction bases unmatched: 2. CDR3 size: 14 residues.

The CDR3 bases are TGTGCCAGCACCAGATCTTATCAAGGGATGAACACCGGGGAGCTGTTTTTT. This translates into CASTRSYQGMNTGELFF. This chain uses TRBV9 with TRBJ2-2; no reliable D call. Between the trimmed V and J ends, which lost 6 bases and 1 base, there was a span of 19 bases. The CDR3 consists of 17 residues. The V gene's germline CDR1 is SGDLS and CDR2 YYNGEE.

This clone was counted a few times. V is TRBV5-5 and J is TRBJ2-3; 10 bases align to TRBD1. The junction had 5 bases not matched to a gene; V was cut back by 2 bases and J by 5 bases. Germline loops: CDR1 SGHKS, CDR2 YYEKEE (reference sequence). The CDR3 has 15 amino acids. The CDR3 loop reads CASSFRTGGQDTQYF. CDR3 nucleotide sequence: TGTGCCAGCAGCTTCCGGACAGGGGGTCAAGATACGCAGTATTTT.

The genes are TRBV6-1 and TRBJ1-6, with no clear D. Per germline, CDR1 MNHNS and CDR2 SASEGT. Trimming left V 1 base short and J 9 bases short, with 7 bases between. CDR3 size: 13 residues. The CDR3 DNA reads TGTGCCAGCAGTGAAGTTGTGGGTTCACCCCTCCACTTT. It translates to CASSEVVGSPLHF.

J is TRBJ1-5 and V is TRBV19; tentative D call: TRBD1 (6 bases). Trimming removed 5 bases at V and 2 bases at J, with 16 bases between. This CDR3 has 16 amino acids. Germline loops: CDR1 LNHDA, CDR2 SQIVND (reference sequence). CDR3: CASSQGQGWGNQPQHF. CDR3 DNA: TGTGCCAGTAGTCAGGGGCAGGGTTGGGGCAATCAGCCCCAGCATTTT.

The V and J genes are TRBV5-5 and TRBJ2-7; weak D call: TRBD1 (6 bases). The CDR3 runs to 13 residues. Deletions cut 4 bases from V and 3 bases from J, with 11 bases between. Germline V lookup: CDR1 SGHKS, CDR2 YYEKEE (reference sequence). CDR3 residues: CASSPGQIYEQYF. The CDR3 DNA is TGTGCCAGCAGCCCCGGACAGATCTACGAGCAGTACTTC.

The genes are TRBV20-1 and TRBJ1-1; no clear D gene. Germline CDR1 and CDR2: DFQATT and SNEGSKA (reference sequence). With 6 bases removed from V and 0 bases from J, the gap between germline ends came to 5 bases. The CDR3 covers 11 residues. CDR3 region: CSAPMNTEAFF. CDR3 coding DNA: TGCAGTGCGCCAATGAACACTGAAGCTTTCTTT.

The CDR3 sequence: CASSLVSSGGATQYF. In DNA, the CDR3 is TGTGCCAGCAGCTTAGTTTCTAGCGGGGGGGCTACGCAGTATTTT. The chain combines TRBV11-3 with TRBJ2-3, with 12 bases matching TRBD2. The CDR3 is made up of 15 amino acids. V lost 1 base to trimming and J lost 8 bases; unmatched junction nucleotides: 4. Germline CDR1 is SGHNT and CDR2 is YENEEA.

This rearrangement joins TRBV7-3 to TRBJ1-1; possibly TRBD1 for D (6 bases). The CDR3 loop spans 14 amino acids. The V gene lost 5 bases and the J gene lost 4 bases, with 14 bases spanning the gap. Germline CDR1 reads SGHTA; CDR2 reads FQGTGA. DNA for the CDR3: TGTGCCAGCAGCGAACAGGGCCCGGTCACTGAAGCTTTCTTT. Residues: CASSEQGPVTEAFF.

The CDR3 here is CAWSRRGLVYGYTF. The CDR3 nucleotides are TGTGCCTGGAGTCGAAGGGGGCTCGTCTATGGCTACACCTTC. V usage is TRBV30 and J usage is TRBJ1-2, with TRBD1 identical over 7 bases. This CDR3 contains 14 residues. The germline V gene has CDR1 GTSNPN and CDR2 SVGIG (reference sequence). The V segment lost 2 bases and the J segment 4 bases; nucleotides outside the gene matches: 7.

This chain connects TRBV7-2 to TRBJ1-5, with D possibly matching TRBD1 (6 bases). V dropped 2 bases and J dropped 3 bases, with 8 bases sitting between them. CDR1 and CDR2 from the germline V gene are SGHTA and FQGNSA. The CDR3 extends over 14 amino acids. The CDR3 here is CASSLTGINQPQHF. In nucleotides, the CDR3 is TGTGCCAGCAGCTTAACAGGGATCAATCAGCCCCAGCATTTT.

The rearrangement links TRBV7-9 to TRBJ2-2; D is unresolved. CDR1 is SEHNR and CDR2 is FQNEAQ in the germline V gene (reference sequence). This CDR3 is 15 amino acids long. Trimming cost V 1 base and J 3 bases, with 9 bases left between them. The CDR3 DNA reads TGTGCCAGCAGCTTAGGACAAATTTACACCGGGGAGCTGTTTTTT. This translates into CASSLGQIYTGELFF.

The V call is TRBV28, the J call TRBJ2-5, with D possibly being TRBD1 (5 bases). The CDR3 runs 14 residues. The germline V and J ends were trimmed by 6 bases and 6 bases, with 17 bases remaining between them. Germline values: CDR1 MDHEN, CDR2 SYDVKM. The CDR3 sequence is CASSLDTGSKTQYF. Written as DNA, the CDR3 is TGTGCCAGCAGCCTGGACACCGGTTCGAAGACCCAGTACTTC.

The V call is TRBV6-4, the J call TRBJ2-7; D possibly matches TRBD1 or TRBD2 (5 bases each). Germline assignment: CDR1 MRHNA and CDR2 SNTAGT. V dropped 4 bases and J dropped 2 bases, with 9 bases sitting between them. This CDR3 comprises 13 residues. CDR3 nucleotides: TGTGCCAGCAGTGCCGAGGGACCCTACGAGCAGTACTTC. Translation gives CASSAEGPYEQYF.

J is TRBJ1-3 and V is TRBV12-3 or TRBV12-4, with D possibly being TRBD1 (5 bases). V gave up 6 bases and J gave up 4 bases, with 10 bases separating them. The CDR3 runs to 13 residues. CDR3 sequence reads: CASSPGGGNTIYF. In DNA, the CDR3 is TGTGCCAGCAGCCCCGGGGGGGGAAACACCATATATTTT.

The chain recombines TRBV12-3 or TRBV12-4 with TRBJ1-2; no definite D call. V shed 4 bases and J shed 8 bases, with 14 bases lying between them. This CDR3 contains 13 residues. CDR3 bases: TGTGCCAGCAGTTCATTAGTGGGTCTCGGCTACACCTTC. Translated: CASSSLVGLGYTF.

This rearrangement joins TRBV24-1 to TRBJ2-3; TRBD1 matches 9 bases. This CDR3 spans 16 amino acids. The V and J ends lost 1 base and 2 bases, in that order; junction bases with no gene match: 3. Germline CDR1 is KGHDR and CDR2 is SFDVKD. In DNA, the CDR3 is TGTGCCACCAGTGATTTTGGGACAGGGAACACAGATACGCAGTATTTT. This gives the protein CATSDFGTGNTDTQYF.

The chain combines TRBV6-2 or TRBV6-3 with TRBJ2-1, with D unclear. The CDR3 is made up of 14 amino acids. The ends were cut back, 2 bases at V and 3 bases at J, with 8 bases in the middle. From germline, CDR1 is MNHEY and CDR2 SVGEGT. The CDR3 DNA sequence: TGTGCCAGCAGTTACATGACCAACTACAATGAGCAGTTCTTC. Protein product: CASSYMTNYNEQFF.

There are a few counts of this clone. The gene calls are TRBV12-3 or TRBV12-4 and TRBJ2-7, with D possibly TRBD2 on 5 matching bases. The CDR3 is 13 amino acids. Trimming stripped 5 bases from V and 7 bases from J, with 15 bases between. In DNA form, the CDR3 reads TGTGCCAGCAGTCTGCTGCGGGTTTCTGAGCAGTACTTC. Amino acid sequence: CASSLLRVSEQYF.

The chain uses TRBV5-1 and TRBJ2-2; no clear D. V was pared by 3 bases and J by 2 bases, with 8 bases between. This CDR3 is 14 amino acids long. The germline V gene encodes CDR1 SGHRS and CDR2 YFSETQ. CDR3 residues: CASSWADNTGELFF. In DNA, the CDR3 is TGCGCCAGCAGCTGGGCAGATAACACCGGGGAGCTGTTTTTT.